Listed below are T cell receptor beta chains from one sample, sequenced in a study of Ad26.COV2.S vaccination and SARS-CoV-2 variants. The method was immunoSEQ multiplex PCR; TCRdb's version includes in-frame clones alone and lacks a portion of them. Here the sample spans about 400,000 clones, roughly 90% being singletons. The source was peripheral blood, collected in a trial of Ad26.COV2.S vaccine versus placebo. The receptor source for this set is a person between 18 and 65 years old who received the Ad26.COV2.S COVID-19 vaccine or a placebo. Both conserved end residues are part of each CDR3. The D gene is left open where the match is weak. Not every row has a clone size; where given, it reads once, few, many or a size class.

J gene	V gene	D gene	clone size	CDR3 protein	CDR3 DNA
TRBJ2-1	TRBV7-2	.	.	CASSLRSYNEQFF	TGTGCCAGCAGCTTAAGGTCCTACAATGAGCAGTTCTTC
TRBJ2-3	TRBV3-1/TRBV3-2	.	once	CASSQWPDTQYF	TGTGCCAGCAGCCAATGGCCCGATACGCAGTATTTT
TRBJ2-6	TRBV24-1	.	.	CATSDSVSGANVLTF	TGTGCCACCAGTGACAGTGTCTCTGGGGCCAACGTCCTGACTTTC
TRBJ2-6	TRBV3-1/TRBV3-2	TRBD1	.	CASSQAFRTGGAGDSGANVLTF	TGTGCCAGCAGCCAAGCATTTAGGACAGGGGGCGCAGGAGACTCTGGGGCCAACGTCCTGACTTTC
TRBJ1-1	TRBV29-1	.	few	CSVEAGEWNTEAFF	TGCAGCGTTGAAGCAGGGGAGTGGAACACTGAAGCTTTCTTT
TRBJ2-3	TRBV29-1	TRBD2	.	CSVEDRTSGVADTQYF	TGCAGCGTTGAAGATCGGACTAGCGGGGTTGCAGATACGCAGTATTTT
TRBJ1-1	TRBV6-5	.	.	CASSRPGWGNTEAFF	TGTGCCAGCAGTCGCCCCGGGTGGGGGAACACTGAAGCTTTCTTT
TRBJ1-4	TRBV30	TRBD1	.	CAWSGIRDGTVYEKLFF	TGTGCCTGGTCAGGAATCCGGGACGGGACAGTTTATGAAAAACTGTTTTTT
TRBJ2-3	TRBV15	TRBD2	.	CATSLPWGTSGGAGVADTQYF	TGTGCCACCAGCCTGCCGTGGGGGACTAGCGGGGGGGCTGGTGTGGCAGATACGCAGTATTTT
TRBJ2-5	TRBV2	.	.	CASSGIVEIETQYF	TGTGCCAGCAGTGGAATCGTAGAGATTGAGACCCAGTACTTC
TRBJ2-2	TRBV9	TRBD1	.	CASSVDPGQRYTGELFF	TGTGCCAGCAGCGTAGACCCGGGACAGCGATACACCGGGGAGCTGTTTTTT
TRBJ2-5	TRBV5-4	TRBD1	.	CASSYSGGQTQYF	TGTGCCAGCAGCTACTCAGGGGGACAGACCCAGTACTTC
TRBJ1-4	TRBV5-8	TRBD1	.	CASSRTGGLFF	TGTGCCAGCAGCAGAACAGGGGGACTGTTTTTT
TRBJ2-1	TRBV5-6	TRBD1	.	CASSPDRAAEQFF	TGTGCCAGCAGCCCCGACAGGGCGGCTGAGCAGTTCTTC
TRBJ1-4	TRBV19	.	.	CASSMWDPNEKLFF	TGTGCCAGTAGTATGTGGGACCCTAATGAAAAACTGTTTTTT
TRBJ2-6	TRBV28	.	.	CASSLHRSGANVLTF	TGTGCCAGCAGCCTTCACAGGTCTGGGGCCAACGTCCTGACTTTC
TRBJ1-4	TRBV2	.	.	CASSDSGLNEKLFF	TGTGCCAGCAGTGATTCCGGACTTAATGAAAAACTGTTTTTT
TRBJ2-2	TRBV5-1	TRBD1	.	CASSSGQGASGELFF	TGCGCCAGCAGCTCCGGACAGGGGGCGTCCGGGGAGCTGTTTTTT
TRBJ2-3	TRBV18	.	.	CASSPTDLTDTQYF	TGTGCCAGCTCACCAACAGACCTCACAGATACGCAGTATTTT
TRBJ2-7	TRBV18	.	.	CASSPGSSYEQYF	TGTGCCAGCTCACCAGGGTCGTCCTACGAGCAGTACTTC
TRBJ2-7	TRBV10-2	.	.	CASSEWGGASSYEQYF	TGCGCCAGCAGTGAGTGGGGCGGGGCGTCCTCCTACGAGCAGTACTTC
TRBJ1-4	TRBV6-5	.	.	CASSSTGTNEKLFF	TGTGCCAGCAGTTCAACAGGAACTAATGAAAAACTGTTTTTT
TRBJ1-6	TRBV6-2/TRBV6-3	.	.	CASSYSWGIGNSPLHF	TGTGCCAGCAGTTACTCTTGGGGCATTGGTAATTCACCCCTCCACTTT
TRBJ1-6	TRBV19	.	.	CASSRTVNSPLHF	TGTGCCAGTAGTCGGACAGTTAATTCACCCCTCCACTTT
TRBJ2-3	TRBV6-6	.	.	CASSDPGYSTDTQYF	TGTGCCAGCAGTGACCCTGGATATAGCACAGATACGCAGTATTTT
TRBJ1-1	TRBV9	.	few	CASSPGRNTEAFF	TGTGCCAGCAGCCCCGGAAGGAACACTGAAGCTTTCTTT
TRBJ2-6	TRBV30	.	.	CAWSVKGSGANVLTF	TGTGCCTGGAGTGTAAAGGGGTCTGGGGCCAACGTCCTGACTTTC
TRBJ2-5	TRBV7-2	TRBD1	.	CASSFKGTGGLLETQYF	TGTGCCAGCAGCTTTAAAGGGACAGGTGGTCTTTTGGAGACCCAGTACTTC
TRBJ2-1	TRBV11-2	TRBD1	.	CASSKDRDRGNEQFF	TGTGCCAGCAGCAAAGACCGGGACAGGGGCAATGAGCAGTTCTTC
TRBJ2-5	TRBV5-1	.	.	CASTRGLKETQYF	TGCGCCAGCACACGCGGCTTAAAAGAGACCCAGTACTTC
TRBJ1-2	TRBV6-5	TRBD1	.	CASRGQGYYGYTF	TGTGCCAGCAGAGGACAGGGGTACTATGGCTACACCTTC
TRBJ1-3	TRBV18	.	.	CASSPPSGPGNTIYF	TGTGCCAGCTCTCCTCCCTCTGGGCCTGGAAACACCATATATTTT
TRBJ2-1	TRBV10-1	.	.	CASSEIEGYTYNEQFF	TGCGCCAGCAGTGAAATTGAGGGGTACACCTACAATGAGCAGTTCTTC
TRBJ1-2	TRBV4-1	.	.	CASSQVRGEYGYTF	TGCGCCAGCAGCCAAGTTCGGGGCGAGTATGGCTACACCTTC
TRBJ1-5	TRBV18	.	.	CASSLNSNQPQHF	TGTGCCAGCTCCCTCAATAGCAATCAGCCCCAGCATTTT
TRBJ1-2	TRBV5-1	TRBD1	.	CASGTGAGYGYTF	TGCGCCAGCGGCACAGGGGCTGGCTATGGCTACACCTTC
TRBJ2-1	TRBV4-1	TRBD2	.	CASSRGSGGAVEQFF	TGCGCCAGCAGCCGCGGTAGCGGGGGGGCCGTTGAGCAGTTCTTC
TRBJ2-5	TRBV2	.	.	CASRTGEETQYF	TGTGCCAGCAGGACGGGGGAAGAGACCCAGTACTTC
TRBJ2-3	TRBV30	.	.	CAWSVRTADSTDTQYF	TGTGCCTGGAGCGTCAGGACAGCGGATAGCACAGATACGCAGTATTTT
TRBJ2-3	TRBV28	.	once	CASSFNWGSDTQYF	TGTGCCAGCAGTTTCAACTGGGGATCAGATACGCAGTATTTT
TRBJ2-5	TRBV4-1	.	.	CASSHPFGGTQGETQYF	TGCGCCAGCAGCCACCCTTTCGGGGGCACCCAGGGAGAGACCCAGTACTTC
TRBJ1-6	TRBV7-2	.	few	CASSLAGPPNSPLHF	TGTGCCAGCAGCTTAGCGGGGCCCCCTAATTCACCCCTCCACTTT
TRBJ2-2	TRBV11-2	TRBD1	.	CASKWDRGTGELFF	TGTGCCAGCAAATGGGACAGGGGGACCGGGGAGCTGTTTTTT
TRBJ1-2	TRBV30	.	.	CASMEYGYTF	TGTGCCTCGATGGAATATGGCTACACCTTC